Listed below are T cell receptor beta chains from one sample, sequenced in a study of T cells in Graves' hyperthyroidism and ophthalmopathy. TCRdb recomputed calls from the multiplex PCR reads with MiXCR, one row per CDR3 protein. The table has under 30,000 distinct CDR3 sequences, under 55% seen once. Sequencing used blood. These receptors came from a woman aged 40 to 50 with Graves' hyperthyroidism that later progressed to Graves' ophthalmopathy. The CDR3 runs from the conserved cysteine through the conserved F or W. Each record gives: V gene, J gene, clone size, D gene, CDR3 DNA, CDR3 protein. D genes are given only for firm matches. Clone size is given for some rows only: seen once, a few or many times, or a class if the clone is expanded.

V gene: TRBV7-2; J gene: TRBJ2-5; clone size: NA; D gene: TRBD1; CDR3 DNA: TGTGCCAGCAGCTCGTCCAGGGGGAATCAAGAGACCCAGTACTTC; CDR3 protein: CASSSSRGNQETQYF
V gene: TRBV30; J gene: TRBJ1-1; clone size: NA; D gene: TRBD1; CDR3 DNA: TGTGCCTGGAGTGGCGGGACAGTGGGCACTGAAGCTTTCTTT; CDR3 protein: CAWSGGTVGTEAFF
V gene: TRBV6-4; J gene: TRBJ2-7; clone size: NA; D gene: NA; CDR3 DNA: TGTGCCAGCAGTGAAGGGGACGAGCAGTACTTC; CDR3 protein: CASSEGDEQYF
V gene: TRBV9; J gene: TRBJ1-2; clone size: NA; D gene: NA; CDR3 DNA: TGTGCCAGCAGCGTATCCGGGTTCTATGGCTACACCTTC; CDR3 protein: CASSVSGFYGYTF
V gene: TRBV29-1; J gene: TRBJ1-6; clone size: NA; D gene: NA; CDR3 DNA: TGCAGCGTTGACAGGCCCAAGGGGCCTCATTCACCCCTCCACTTT; CDR3 protein: CSVDRPKGPHSPLHF
V gene: TRBV6-4; J gene: TRBJ2-2; clone size: many; D gene: NA; CDR3 DNA: TGTGCCAGCAGTAGTACGGGGGAAAACACCGGGGAGCTGTTTTTT; CDR3 protein: CASSSTGENTGELFF
V gene: TRBV10-3; J gene: TRBJ1-2; clone size: few; D gene: TRBD1; CDR3 DNA: TGTGCCATCAGTGAGTTGGGACAGGGGGCGAATGGCTACACCTTC; CDR3 protein: CAISELGQGANGYTF
V gene: TRBV27; J gene: TRBJ1-2; clone size: many; D gene: NA; CDR3 DNA: TGTGCCAGCAGTCCCCATTTGTCCCAAGCTGCCGATGGCTACACCTTC; CDR3 protein: CASSPHLSQAADGYTF
V gene: TRBV19; J gene: TRBJ2-5; clone size: few; D gene: TRBD2; CDR3 DNA: TGTGCCAGTAGTCCTCGGACTAGCGGGAGGGCGAAAGAGACCCAGTACTTC; CDR3 protein: CASSPRTSGRAKETQYF
V gene: TRBV20-1; J gene: TRBJ2-3; clone size: NA; D gene: TRBD2; CDR3 DNA: TGCAGTGCTAGCGGGAGGGCAGATACGCAGTATTTT; CDR3 protein: CSASGRADTQYF
V gene: TRBV28; J gene: TRBJ2-7; clone size: many; D gene: NA; CDR3 DNA: TGTGCCAGCAGTACGAACTCCGTGGACGAGCAGTACTTC; CDR3 protein: CASSTNSVDEQYF
V gene: TRBV11-2; J gene: TRBJ1-6; clone size: NA; D gene: NA; CDR3 DNA: TGTGCCAGCAGTATCGGGGTTGGTTCCTATAATTCACCCCTCCACTTT; CDR3 protein: CASSIGVGSYNSPLHF
V gene: TRBV12-3/TRBV12-4; J gene: TRBJ2-2; clone size: NA; D gene: TRBD2; CDR3 DNA: TGTGGCAGCAGTTTAAGGACTAGCGGCCTATTCACCGGGGAGCTGTTTTTT; CDR3 protein: CGSSLRTSGLFTGELFF
V gene: TRBV18; J gene: TRBJ2-7; clone size: many; D gene: TRBD2; CDR3 DNA: TGTGCCAGCTCCGGACTAGTCGACGAGCAGTACTTC; CDR3 protein: CASSGLVDEQYF
V gene: TRBV29-1; J gene: TRBJ2-1; clone size: NA; D gene: NA; CDR3 DNA: TGCAGCGTTGAACAGGCGGCGTTCTCCTACAGTGAGCAGTTCTTC; CDR3 protein: CSVEQAAFSYSEQFF
V gene: TRBV7-9; J gene: TRBJ2-7; clone size: once; D gene: TRBD2; CDR3 DNA: TGTGCCAGCAGCTTAGTAGCGGGAGGCTCCTACGAGCAGTACTTC; CDR3 protein: CASSLVAGGSYEQYF
V gene: TRBV6-5; J gene: TRBJ2-1; clone size: many; D gene: NA; CDR3 DNA: TGTGCCAGCAGTTATGGGGGGCCAAACAATGAGCAGTTCTTC; CDR3 protein: CASSYGGPNNEQFF
V gene: TRBV6-4; J gene: TRBJ2-3; clone size: once; D gene: TRBD2; CDR3 DNA: TGTGCCAGCAGTGACGGGACTAGCGGCACAGATACGCAGTATTTT; CDR3 protein: CASSDGTSGTDTQYF
V gene: TRBV24-1; J gene: TRBJ2-1; clone size: once; D gene: NA; CDR3 DNA: TGTGCCCCGCTCCTTACTGTAAATGAGCAGTTCTTC; CDR3 protein: CAPLLTVNEQFF
V gene: TRBV7-2; J gene: TRBJ2-7; clone size: NA; D gene: TRBD2; CDR3 DNA: TGTGCCAGCAGCTTGACTAGCGGGAGTGGTTACGAGCAGTACTTC; CDR3 protein: CASSLTSGSGYEQYF
V gene: TRBV5-1; J gene: TRBJ1-2; clone size: NA; D gene: NA; CDR3 DNA: TGCGCCAGCAGCGCAGACGGAACTAACTATGGCTACACCTTC; CDR3 protein: CASSADGTNYGYTF
V gene: TRBV20-1; J gene: TRBJ2-7; clone size: few; D gene: NA; CDR3 DNA: TGCAGTGCGCCCGGGACAAGCTACGAGCAGTACTTC; CDR3 protein: CSAPGTSYEQYF
V gene: TRBV7-3; J gene: TRBJ2-1; clone size: medium-sized; D gene: NA; CDR3 DNA: TGTGCCAGCAGCCCGTCGTCGGGTGAGCAGTTCTTC; CDR3 protein: CASSPSSGEQFF
V gene: TRBV19; J gene: TRBJ2-5; clone size: many; D gene: TRBD1; CDR3 DNA: TGTGCCAGTAGTATAGTCGGACAGGGGTTGGACAGAGAGACCCAGTACTTC; CDR3 protein: CASSIVGQGLDRETQYF
V gene: TRBV7-2; J gene: TRBJ2-2; clone size: NA; D gene: NA; CDR3 DNA: TGTGCCAGCAGCCCTCGAGTGGAGCTGTTTTTT; CDR3 protein: CASSPRVELFF
V gene: TRBV5-1; J gene: TRBJ2-3; clone size: NA; D gene: TRBD2; CDR3 DNA: TGCGCCAGCAGCTTGGAGGGAGCGGGGACAGATACGCAGTATTTT; CDR3 protein: CASSLEGAGTDTQYF
V gene: TRBV20-1; J gene: TRBJ2-7; clone size: medium-sized; D gene: TRBD2; CDR3 DNA: TGCAGTGCTAGATTAGGACTAGCGGGACTCTACGAGCAGTACTTC; CDR3 protein: CSARLGLAGLYEQYF
V gene: TRBV11-1; J gene: TRBJ2-3; clone size: many; D gene: NA; CDR3 DNA: TGTGCCAGCAGAGGGATTGGAGATACGCAGTATTTT; CDR3 protein: CASRGIGDTQYF
V gene: TRBV19; J gene: TRBJ2-1; clone size: few; D gene: TRBD2; CDR3 DNA: TGTGCCAGTAGTGCCCTTGGACTAGCGGGACCCTTTCTTCTCAATGAGCAGTTCTTC; CDR3 protein: CASSALGLAGPFLLNEQFF
V gene: TRBV3-1; J gene: TRBJ2-5; clone size: many; D gene: TRBD2; CDR3 DNA: TGTGCCAGCAGCCAAGTTCCTAGCGGGATTTTCGAGACCCAGTACTTC; CDR3 protein: CASSQVPSGIFETQYF
V gene: TRBV15; J gene: TRBJ1-3; clone size: few; D gene: NA; CDR3 DNA: TGTGCCACCTCGGAATCCGAGGAGCGGTACTCTGGAAACACCATATATTTT; CDR3 protein: CATSESEERYSGNTIYF
V gene: TRBV7-2; J gene: TRBJ2-1; clone size: NA; D gene: NA; CDR3 DNA: TGTGCCAGCAGCTTAGGTGCGGGGAGCAATGAGCAGTTCTTC; CDR3 protein: CASSLGAGSNEQFF
V gene: TRBV11-2; J gene: TRBJ1-1; clone size: many; D gene: NA; CDR3 DNA: TGTGCCAGCTCCCAGGGAGGGGCCACTGAAGCTTTCTTT; CDR3 protein: CASSQGGATEAFF
V gene: TRBV29-1; J gene: TRBJ2-1; clone size: NA; D gene: NA; CDR3 DNA: TGCAGCGTTCTGAGGATGAATGAGCAGTTCTTC; CDR3 protein: CSVLRMNEQFF
V gene: TRBV24-1; J gene: TRBJ2-1; clone size: NA; D gene: TRBD2; CDR3 DNA: TGTGCCATCGGGGGTGGGTGGACTACTAGCGGGAGTAGGGATGAGCAGTTCTTC; CDR3 protein: CAIGGGWTTSGSRDEQFF
V gene: TRBV20-1; J gene: TRBJ2-7; clone size: few; D gene: NA; CDR3 DNA: TGCAGTGCTAGAGATCTTAGCGGAGACTTCTCCTACGAGCAGTACTTC; CDR3 protein: CSARDLSGDFSYEQYF
V gene: TRBV28; J gene: TRBJ2-1; clone size: many; D gene: TRBD2; CDR3 DNA: TGTGCCAGCAGGAGGACTAGCGGGAGGAATGAGCAGTTCTTC; CDR3 protein: CASRRTSGRNEQFF
V gene: TRBV10-3; J gene: TRBJ1-2; clone size: few; D gene: NA; CDR3 DNA: TGTGCCATCTCTGGGGTCAGCGGCTATGGCTACACCTTC; CDR3 protein: CAISGVSGYGYTF
V gene: TRBV2; J gene: TRBJ1-4; clone size: NA; D gene: TRBD1; CDR3 DNA: TGTGCCAGCAGAGGTACAGGGGGCCTTAATGAAAAACTGTTTTTT; CDR3 protein: CASRGTGGLNEKLFF
V gene: TRBV6-5; J gene: TRBJ2-6; clone size: NA; D gene: NA; CDR3 DNA: TGTGCCAGCAGTGACAGCCCTGGGGCCAACGTCCTGACTTTC; CDR3 protein: CASSDSPGANVLTF
V gene: TRBV20-1; J gene: TRBJ1-2; clone size: NA; D gene: NA; CDR3 DNA: TGCAGTGCTACCCGAGAAGGGACGGACTATGGCTACACCTTC; CDR3 protein: CSATREGTDYGYTF
V gene: TRBV10-3; J gene: TRBJ2-7; clone size: medium-sized; D gene: NA; CDR3 DNA: TGTGCCATCAGTGATCCCGGGGATAAGACCTACGAGCAGTACTTC; CDR3 protein: CAISDPGDKTYEQYF
V gene: TRBV6-5; J gene: TRBJ2-5; clone size: NA; D gene: TRBD1; CDR3 DNA: TGTGCCAGCAGTTACACAGGGGAAGAGACCCAGTACTTC; CDR3 protein: CASSYTGEETQYF